This TCR beta chain originates from a study of spatial heterogeneity in lung cancer. There are a few counts of this clonotype. TCR cDNA molecules were tagged individually, and each one carried a unique molecular identifier. Each CDR3 protein is one row after TCRdb ran MiXCR on the 5' RACE reads. In the table there are 40,000 to 50,000 distinct CDR3 sequences, roughly 15% of which are singletons. In germline, CDR1 is KGHDR, CDR2 SFDVKD. The CDR3 runs 16 residues. V lost 3 bases, J lost 1 base, and 5 bases stayed unmatched. Indicated time point: sample taken at primary tumor resection. Samples were donated by 72 untreated early-stage non-small cell lung cancer patients. Sequencing of whole RNA from tumor, nontumor lung or frozen PBMC involved no sorting.

The receptor comes from a male donor with early-stage non-small cell lung cancer. Sequenced here: PBMCs, sampled at surgery. The chain employs TRBV24-1 and TRBJ2-1, with 7 bases lining up with TRBD2. The CDR3 is CATSDPSGESYNEQFF. The CDR3 bases are TGTGCCACCAGTGATCCTAGCGGCGAATCCTACAATGAGCAGTTCTTC.